A selection of T cell receptor beta chains follows, all from one sample in a study of blood T cell repertoires in COVID-19. Profiled with immunoSEQ multiplex PCR; TCRdb holds only in-frame clones, not every one. The sample shows 50,000 to 70,000 clones, around 88% of them seen only once. The source material was peripheral blood. The receptors were sampled from a man aged 55 to 70 with acute or convalescent COVID-19. CDR3s leave out the opening cysteine and the closing phenylalanine or tryptophan. Each record gives: V gene, J gene, clone size, CDR3 protein. Not all rows give a size; the values are once, few, many and, for expanded clones, a class.

V gene: TRBV19; J gene: TRBJ1-5; clone size: NA; CDR3 protein: ASSIRDSNQPQH
V gene: TRBV2; J gene: TRBJ2-7; clone size: NA; CDR3 protein: ASSGTSGESEQY
V gene: TRBV20-1; J gene: TRBJ2-4; clone size: NA; CDR3 protein: SASQGAVNIQY
V gene: TRBV3-1/TRBV3-2; J gene: TRBJ1-1; clone size: once; CDR3 protein: ASSQETGTPEAF
V gene: TRBV5-4; J gene: TRBJ2-5; clone size: NA; CDR3 protein: ASSLQRESQETQY
V gene: TRBV5-1; J gene: TRBJ2-7; clone size: NA; CDR3 protein: ASSFAAFSYEQY
V gene: TRBV9; J gene: TRBJ2-5; clone size: NA; CDR3 protein: ASSEGTGWETQY
V gene: TRBV6-1; J gene: TRBJ2-4; clone size: NA; CDR3 protein: ASSVAGEGVYGAKNIQY
V gene: TRBV18; J gene: TRBJ2-7; clone size: NA; CDR3 protein: ASSPGSQTSGPYEQY
V gene: TRBV16; J gene: TRBJ1-5; clone size: NA; CDR3 protein: ASSTLGRNQPQH
V gene: TRBV24-1; J gene: TRBJ2-5; clone size: NA; CDR3 protein: ATSDPTGAGEETQY
V gene: TRBV14; J gene: TRBJ2-6; clone size: NA; CDR3 protein: ASSQRAGANVLT
V gene: TRBV7-9; J gene: TRBJ1-1; clone size: NA; CDR3 protein: ASSFRTGINTEAF
V gene: TRBV5-1; J gene: TRBJ2-1; clone size: NA; CDR3 protein: ASSFLEGVGEQF
V gene: TRBV10-1; J gene: TRBJ2-5; clone size: NA; CDR3 protein: ASSDRASGTETQY
V gene: TRBV2; J gene: TRBJ1-2; clone size: NA; CDR3 protein: ASKEGVYYGYT
V gene: TRBV19; J gene: TRBJ2-3; clone size: once; CDR3 protein: ASSPRTGGDTQY
V gene: TRBV5-1; J gene: TRBJ2-7; clone size: once; CDR3 protein: ASSLKDSSYEQY
V gene: TRBV18; J gene: TRBJ1-6; clone size: NA; CDR3 protein: ASSYQQDSPLH
V gene: TRBV3-1/TRBV3-2; J gene: TRBJ2-3; clone size: NA; CDR3 protein: ASSPYLSGSGSDTQY
V gene: TRBV19; J gene: TRBJ1-1; clone size: NA; CDR3 protein: ASSHRGPEAF
V gene: TRBV5-1; J gene: TRBJ2-2; clone size: NA; CDR3 protein: ASSLASGFTGELF
V gene: TRBV6-5; J gene: TRBJ2-7; clone size: few; CDR3 protein: ASSDSRVLYEQY
V gene: TRBV7-9; J gene: TRBJ1-1; clone size: NA; CDR3 protein: ASSLTGNTEAF
V gene: TRBV5-1; J gene: TRBJ2-3; clone size: NA; CDR3 protein: ASSSGQGNTDTQY
V gene: TRBV18; J gene: TRBJ2-4; clone size: NA; CDR3 protein: ASSPPNREENIQY
V gene: TRBV18; J gene: TRBJ2-1; clone size: NA; CDR3 protein: ASSPGGTGGHNEQF
V gene: TRBV30; J gene: TRBJ1-2; clone size: NA; CDR3 protein: AWSIDSSYGYT
V gene: TRBV7-9; J gene: TRBJ2-3; clone size: medium-sized; CDR3 protein: ASSHTSGRIDTQY
V gene: TRBV24-1; J gene: TRBJ1-6; clone size: NA; CDR3 protein: ATLRNPNSPLH
V gene: TRBV7-3; J gene: TRBJ2-3; clone size: NA; CDR3 protein: ASSLSGSGTDTQY
V gene: TRBV7-8; J gene: TRBJ1-1; clone size: few; CDR3 protein: ASSLQGYTEAF
V gene: TRBV2; J gene: TRBJ2-4; clone size: NA; CDR3 protein: ASTGQGNIQY
V gene: TRBV7-8; J gene: TRBJ1-1; clone size: once; CDR3 protein: ASSLGGRNTEAF
V gene: TRBV5-1; J gene: TRBJ2-1; clone size: NA; CDR3 protein: ASSPGQGSRNEQF
V gene: TRBV7-8; J gene: TRBJ1-1; clone size: NA; CDR3 protein: ASSWTGGLSTEAF
V gene: TRBV18; J gene: TRBJ2-5; clone size: NA; CDR3 protein: ASSPPNQRNLQETQY
V gene: TRBV2; J gene: TRBJ1-6; clone size: NA; CDR3 protein: ASSGTGFSPLH
V gene: TRBV28; J gene: TRBJ1-6; clone size: NA; CDR3 protein: ASSYPTGNSPLH
V gene: TRBV28; J gene: TRBJ2-7; clone size: NA; CDR3 protein: ASTDPGLGNEQY
V gene: TRBV5-1; J gene: TRBJ2-1; clone size: NA; CDR3 protein: ASTTGASGRTLSSYNEQF
V gene: TRBV27; J gene: TRBJ1-5; clone size: once; CDR3 protein: ASSLRTGGQPQH
V gene: TRBV5-1; J gene: TRBJ2-3; clone size: NA; CDR3 protein: ASSPYGEGTDTQY
V gene: TRBV6-4; J gene: TRBJ1-2; clone size: once; CDR3 protein: ASSELGTYGYT
V gene: TRBV3-1/TRBV3-2; J gene: TRBJ2-7; clone size: NA; CDR3 protein: ASSPRVPYEQY
V gene: TRBV6-5; J gene: TRBJ1-1; clone size: once; CDR3 protein: ASLRGSEAF
V gene: TRBV18; J gene: TRBJ1-5; clone size: NA; CDR3 protein: ASSPPNRGGEQPQH
V gene: TRBV18; J gene: TRBJ2-7; clone size: NA; CDR3 protein: ASSPNPGLASYEQY
V gene: TRBV19; J gene: TRBJ1-2; clone size: NA; CDR3 protein: ASFRTGGDYGYT
V gene: TRBV21-1; J gene: TRBJ1-1; clone size: NA; CDR3 protein: ASSEVKPEAF
V gene: TRBV6-1; J gene: TRBJ1-3; clone size: NA; CDR3 protein: ASSDNPGEWGNTIY